The following is a TCR beta chain sequence with its context. Antigen specificity is unknown. This sample was taken from a study of cytomegalovirus exposure and HLA in healthy donors. Study outcomes and limitations: Confirmation in vitro established that three CMV-associated chains were specific for CMV antigens.

Method: immunoSEQ multiplex PCR; TCRdb's copy keeps in-frame clones and lacks some. Altogether about 120,000 clones are present, roughly 90% being singletons, with the ten largest covering approximately 2%. This CDR3 has 19 residues. The sample comprised PBMCs. The source of this sequence is a woman between 18 and 29 years old in good health and CMV-seronegative. V and J are TRBV12-2 and TRBJ2-1; the D call of TRBD2 is as the table states it, not checked on the DNA. TRBV12-2 counts as a pseudogene. CDR3 nucleotides: TGTGCAAGTCGCCGTTTCCCGGGACTAGCGGGAGGACTTTACAATGAGCAGTTCTTC. This codes for CASRRFPGLAGGLYNEQFF.